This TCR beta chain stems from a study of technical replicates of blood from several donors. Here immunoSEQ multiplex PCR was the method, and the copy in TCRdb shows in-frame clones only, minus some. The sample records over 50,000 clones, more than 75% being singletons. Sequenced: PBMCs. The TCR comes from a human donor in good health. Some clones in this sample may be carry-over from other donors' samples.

CDR3 loop: CASSSRGGTEQYF. The CDR3, as DNA: TGTGCCAGCAGCTCAAGGGGGGGGACCGAGCAGTACTTC. This chain links TRBV7-2 with TRBJ2-7; a possible D gene is TRBD2 (7 bases). The CDR3 is made up of 13 amino acids. The V gene lost 4 bases and the J gene lost 6 bases, with 13 bases spanning the gap. Germline CDR1 is SGHTA and CDR2 is FQGNSA.